This T cell receptor (delta chain) derives from a study of γδ T cells in repeated Plasmodium falciparum infection. Study background: Donors had four controlled P. falciparum NF54 infections over approximately 640 days. Samples were taken at baseline, before some infections, and 21 days after each.

With regard to this clone: This likely reflects a read error, since a far larger clone is one base away. The sample carries other DNA sequences with the same CDR3.

TCRdb made new clone calls on the multiplex PCR reads using CATT. This table has roughly 93,000 delta-chain clones, roughly 1.4% appearing once. Bulk repertoires came from Vgamma9/Vdelta2+ or Vdelta2-negative gammadelta T cells flow-sorted from PBMC. V was cut by 10 bases and J by 1 base, with 31 bases left in between. The CDR3 loop spans 19 amino acids. CDR1 TSWWSYY and CDR2 QGS come from the germline V gene. The source material was gamma-delta T cells from blood. This receptor was obtained from a pool of human donors (malaria-infected and uninfected, not separated). This chain joins TRDV1 and TRDJ1, with a tentative D call TRDD2 (6 bases). Here the CDR3 DNA reads TGTGCTCCGCAGGGCCCCTTCCCTCCATCGTACGAGGCCACCGATAAACTCATCTTT. It translates to CAPQGPFPPSYEATDKLIF.